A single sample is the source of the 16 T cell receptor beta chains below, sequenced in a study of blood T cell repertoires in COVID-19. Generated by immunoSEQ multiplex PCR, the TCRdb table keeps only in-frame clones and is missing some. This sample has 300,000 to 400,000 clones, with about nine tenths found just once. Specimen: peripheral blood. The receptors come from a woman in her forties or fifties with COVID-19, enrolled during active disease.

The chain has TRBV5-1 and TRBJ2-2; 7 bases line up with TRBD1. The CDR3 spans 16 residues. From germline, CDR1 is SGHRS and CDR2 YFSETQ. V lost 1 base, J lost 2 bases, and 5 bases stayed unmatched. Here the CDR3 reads CASSLPGTANTGELFF. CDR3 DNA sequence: TGCGCCAGCAGCTTGCCCGGGACAGCCAACACCGGGGAGCTGTTTTTT.

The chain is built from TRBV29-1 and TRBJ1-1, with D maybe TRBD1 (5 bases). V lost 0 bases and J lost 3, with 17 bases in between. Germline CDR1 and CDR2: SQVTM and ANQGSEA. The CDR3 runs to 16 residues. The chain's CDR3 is CSVEDLVTEAYTEAFF. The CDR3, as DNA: TGCAGCGTTGAAGATCTCGTGACAGAGGCCTACACTGAAGCTTTCTTT.

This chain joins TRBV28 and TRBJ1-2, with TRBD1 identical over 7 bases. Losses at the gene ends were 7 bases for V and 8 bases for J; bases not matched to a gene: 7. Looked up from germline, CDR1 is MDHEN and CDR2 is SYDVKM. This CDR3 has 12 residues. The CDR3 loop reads CASTEGAGGYTF. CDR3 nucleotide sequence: TGTGCCAGCACCGAGGGGGCGGGGGGCTACACCTTC.

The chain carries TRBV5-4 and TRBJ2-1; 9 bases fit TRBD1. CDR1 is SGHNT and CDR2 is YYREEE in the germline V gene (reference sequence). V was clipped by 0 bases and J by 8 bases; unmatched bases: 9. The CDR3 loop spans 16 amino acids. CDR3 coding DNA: TGTGCCAGCAGCTTGGATAACAGGGGGCGCGGCGATGAGCAGTTCTTC. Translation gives CASSLDNRGRGDEQFF.

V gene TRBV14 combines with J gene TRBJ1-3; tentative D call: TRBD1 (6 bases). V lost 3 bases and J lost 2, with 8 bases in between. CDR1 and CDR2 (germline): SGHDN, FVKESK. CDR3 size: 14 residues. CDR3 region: CASSQGAAGNTIYF. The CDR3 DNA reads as TGTGCCAGCAGCCAGGGGGCGGCTGGAAACACCATATATTTT.

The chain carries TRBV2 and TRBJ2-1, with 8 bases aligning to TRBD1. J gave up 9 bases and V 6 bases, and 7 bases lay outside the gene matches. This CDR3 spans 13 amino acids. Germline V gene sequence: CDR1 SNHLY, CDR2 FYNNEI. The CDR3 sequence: CASRRTGLGEQFF. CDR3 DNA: TGTGCCAGCAGGAGGACAGGGTTAGGTGAGCAGTTCTTC.

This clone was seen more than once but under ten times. CDR3 residues: CASSQVPSGSVSYEQYF. CDR3 DNA sequence: TGTGCCAGCAGCCAAGTCCCCAGCGGGAGCGTTTCCTACGAGCAGTACTTC. The rearrangement joins TRBV3-1 (or the pseudogene TRBV3-2) to TRBJ2-7; TRBD2 matches at 8 bases. V gave up 1 base and J gave up 1 base; unmatched junction bases: 9. Germline V CDR1 and CDR2: LGHDT, YNNKEL (reference sequence). The CDR3 covers 17 residues.

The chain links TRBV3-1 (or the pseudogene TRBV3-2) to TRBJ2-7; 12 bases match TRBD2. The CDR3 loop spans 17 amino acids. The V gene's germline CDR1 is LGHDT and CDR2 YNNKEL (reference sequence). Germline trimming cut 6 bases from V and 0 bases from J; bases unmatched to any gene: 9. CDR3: CASSLGLAGVSSYEQYF. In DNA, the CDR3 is TGTGCCAGCAGTCTGGGACTAGCGGGCGTGAGCTCCTACGAGCAGTACTTC.

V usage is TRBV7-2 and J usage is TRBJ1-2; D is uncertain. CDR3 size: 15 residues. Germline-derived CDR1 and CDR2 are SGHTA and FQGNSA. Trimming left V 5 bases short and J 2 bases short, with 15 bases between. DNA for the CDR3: TGTGCCAGCAGCCCCCAGGCTTTGGTGAACTATGGCTACACCTTC. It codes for CASSPQALVNYGYTF.

This chain's CDR3 is CASSRDTGELFF. CDR3 DNA sequence: TGCGCCAGCAGTCGGGACACCGGGGAGCTGTTTTTT. V and J are TRBV4-1 and TRBJ2-2; unclear D gene. CDR1 is MGHRA and CDR2 is YSYEKL in the germline V gene. Trimming took off 6 bases at V and 3 bases at J, with 5 bases between the two ends. The CDR3 is 12 residues long.

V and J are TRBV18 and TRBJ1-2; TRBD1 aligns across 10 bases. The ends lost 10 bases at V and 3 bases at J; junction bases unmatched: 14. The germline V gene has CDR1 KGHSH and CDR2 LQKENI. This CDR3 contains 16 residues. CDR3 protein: CATSELGTGADYGYTF. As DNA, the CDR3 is TGTGCCACCTCGGAACTCGGGACAGGGGCCGACTATGGCTACACCTTC.

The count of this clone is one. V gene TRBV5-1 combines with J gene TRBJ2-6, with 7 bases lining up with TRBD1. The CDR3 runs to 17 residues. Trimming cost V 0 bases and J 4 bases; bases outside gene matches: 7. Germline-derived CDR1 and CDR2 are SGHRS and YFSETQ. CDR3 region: CASSLDDRATGANVLTF. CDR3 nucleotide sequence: TGCGCCAGCAGCTTGGACGACAGGGCGACCGGGGCCAACGTCCTGACTTTC.

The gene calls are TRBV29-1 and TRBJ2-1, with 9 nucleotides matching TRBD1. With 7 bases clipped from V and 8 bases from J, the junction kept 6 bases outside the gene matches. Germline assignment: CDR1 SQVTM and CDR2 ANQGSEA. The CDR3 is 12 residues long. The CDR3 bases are TGCAGCGGCGGGACAGGGCTCGATGAGCAGTTCTTC. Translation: CSGGTGLDEQFF.

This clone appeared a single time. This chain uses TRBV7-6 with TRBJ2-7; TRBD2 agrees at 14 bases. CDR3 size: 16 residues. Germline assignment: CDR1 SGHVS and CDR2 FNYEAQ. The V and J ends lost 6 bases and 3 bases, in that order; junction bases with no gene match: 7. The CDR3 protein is CASSSGLAGGLYEQYF. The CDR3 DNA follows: TGTGCCAGCAGTTCCGGACTAGCGGGGGGACTCTACGAGCAGTACTTC. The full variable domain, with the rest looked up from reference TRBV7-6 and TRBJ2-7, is GAGVSQSPRYKVTKRGQDVALRCDPISGHVSLYWYRQALGQGPEFLTYFNYEAQQDKSGLPNDRFSAERPEGSISTLTIQRTEQRDSAMYRCASSSGLAGGLYEQYFGPGTRLTVT.

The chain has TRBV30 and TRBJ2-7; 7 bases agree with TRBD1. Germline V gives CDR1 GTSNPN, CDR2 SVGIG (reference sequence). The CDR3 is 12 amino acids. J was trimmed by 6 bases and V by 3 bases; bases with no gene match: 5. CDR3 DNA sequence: TGTGCCTGGAGCCCGACAGGGACCGAGCAGTACTTC. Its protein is CAWSPTGTEQYF.

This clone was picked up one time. CDR3 coding DNA: TGTGCCACCTTAAGCGGGGACCGATCCGGCACAGATACGCAGTATTTT. Translation gives CATLSGDRSGTDTQYF. V usage is TRBV15 and J usage is TRBJ2-3, with 7 bases identical to TRBD2. The germline V gene encodes CDR1 LNHNV and CDR2 YYDKDF (reference sequence). The V segment lost 8 bases and the J segment 1 base; nucleotides outside the gene matches: 12. The CDR3 contains 16 residues.